This TCR beta chain was obtained from a study of cytomegalovirus exposure and HLA in healthy donors. The primer mix had 60 Vbeta and 13 Jbeta primers. Generated by immunoSEQ multiplex PCR, the TCRdb table keeps only in-frame clones and is missing some. The sample includes 95,000 or so clones, around 81% of them seen just once. Germline values: CDR1 LNHDA, CDR2 SQIVND (reference sequence). V lost 3 bases and J 0 bases, leaving 12 bases between the germline ends. This CDR3 contains 16 residues. The source of this sequence is a woman aged 70 to 79 in good health and CMV-seropositive. The source material was PBMCs. The rearrangement links TRBV19 to TRBJ2-1, with a weak D call TRBD1 (6 bases). CDR3 sequence: CASSMSGQSSYNEQFF. CDR3 coding DNA: TGTGCCAGTAGTATGTCAGGACAGAGCTCCTACAATGAGCAGTTCTTC.